These T cell receptor beta chains were read from a single sample in a study of blood T cell repertoires in COVID-19. The table came from immunoSEQ multiplex PCR; TCRdb's copy has only in-frame clones and leaves some out. Found here are 40,000 to 45,000 clones, roughly 90% of them singletons; the top ten hold more than 2%. What was sequenced was peripheral blood. Every receptor here comes from a human donor in a cohort sampled during active COVID-19. Each CDR3 is given with its conserved first and last residue. A D gene is named only where the DNA matches it firmly.

v_call d_call cdr3_aa
TRBV5-1 TRBD1 CASSPGTVYGYTF
TRBV3-1/TRBV3-2 NA CASSPGRTGNTEAFF
TRBV5-5 TRBD1 CASSLDRGNYGYTF
TRBV14 NA CASSPMVGRGNTEAFF
TRBV12-3/TRBV12-4 NA CASSLGGYEQFF
TRBV7-2 NA CASSLLAGKYDTEAFF
TRBV4-1 NA CASSLSGGGTDTQYF
TRBV27 TRBD1 CASSLRTGSTEAFF
TRBV6-5 TRBD1 CASSYSGTEPYEQYF
TRBV11-2 NA CASSLDSWGQNTEAFF
TRBV5-6 NA CASSSSGPGPQHF
TRBV18 NA CASSPQGWPQHF
TRBV6-2/TRBV6-3 TRBD2 CASSTSGEGYNEQFF
TRBV10-1 TRBD1 CASSEGWTGDNYEQYF
TRBV19 NA CASSTTRGYEQYF
TRBV11-1 TRBD1 CASSQDRSNYGYTF
TRBV30 NA CAWSVRTAGNTIYF
TRBV6-5 NA CASSSTGTSGNTIYF
TRBV5-1 TRBD2 CASSSSGDLTDTQYF
TRBV9 TRBD1 CASSPRQGNTEAFF
TRBV5-1 NA CASSDTGSSGNTIYF
TRBV19 NA CASRTDHTDTQYF
TRBV5-1 TRBD1 CASSSTGGNYGYTF
TRBV3-1/TRBV3-2 TRBD2 CASSQTPLLAGGPGELFF
TRBV5-1 TRBD2 CASSPAGGPEQYF
TRBV13 TRBD1 CASSYGQVLSNYGYTF
TRBV9 NA CASSVGSTDYGYTF
TRBV3-1/TRBV3-2 NA CASSRLAGTEAFF
TRBV5-6 NA CASSLAVNQPQHF